The 27 T cell receptor beta chains below come from one sample, sequenced in a study of control samples from healthy donors and cancer patients. Libraries were prepared by immunoSEQ multiplex PCR; TCRdb keeps only in-frame clonotypes and omits some of them. The data contain some 160,000 clones, about 90% of them singletons. Sequencing input: blood. These TCRs come from a woman aged 30 to 39 in good health.

The count of this clone is one. This rearrangement joins TRBV15 to TRBJ1-4; D gene uncertain. Germline CDR1 LNHNV, CDR2 YYDKDF (reference sequence). V lost 0 bases, J lost 4 bases, and 9 bases lay in between. CDR3 length equals 15 residues. The CDR3 is CATSRDGQDNEKLFF. As DNA, the CDR3 is TGTGCCACCAGCAGAGATGGCCAGGATAATGAAAAACTGTTTTTT.

The gene calls are TRBV20-1 and TRBJ1-2; D gene unclear. The CDR3 covers 12 residues. The ends were cut back, 3 bases at V and 7 bases at J, with 12 bases in the middle. Germline V gives CDR1 DFQATT, CDR2 SNEGSKA (reference sequence). The CDR3 DNA reads TGCAGTGCTAGTCCCGCGGGCCCTGGCTACACCTTC. It codes for CSASPAGPGYTF.

The genes are TRBV9 and TRBJ2-1; D possibly corresponds to TRBD1 (6 bases). The CDR3 spans 16 residues. The germline V gene has CDR1 SGDLS and CDR2 YYNGEE. The ends were cut back, 4 bases at V and 6 bases at J, with 20 bases in the middle. The CDR3, as DNA: TGTGCCAGCAGCCCAATCAGAACAGGGCTACTCAATGAGCAGTTCTTC. Protein product: CASSPIRTGLLNEQFF.

The chain carries TRBV6-5 and TRBJ2-7, with D unclear. CDR1 is MNHEY, CDR2 SVGAGI, per germline. This CDR3 has 11 residues. The V and J ends lost 6 bases and 0 bases respectively, with 3 bases between them. The CDR3 nucleotides are TGTGCCAGCAGGAGCTCCTACGAGCAGTACTTC. It is translated as CASRSSYEQYF.

The chain recombines TRBV2 with TRBJ2-1; 8 bases fit TRBD2. J lost 6 bases, V lost 1 base, and 2 bases had no gene match. Germline CDR1 SNHLY, CDR2 FYNNEI. The CDR3 has 14 residues. The CDR3 nucleotides read TGTGCCAGCAGTGAAGAGACTAGCGTCAATGAGCAGTTCTTC. Translated: CASSEETSVNEQFF.

The chain combines TRBV5-6 with TRBJ1-3; D gene unclear. From germline, CDR1 is SGHDT and CDR2 YYEEEE. V was clipped by 4 bases and J by 3 bases, with 26 bases between them. The CDR3 is 19 amino acids. CDR3 region: CASSPRRIPLPGFGNTIYF. CDR3 nucleotides: TGTGCCAGCAGCCCGCGCAGAATCCCCCTGCCAGGATTTGGAAACACCATATATTTT.

The chain links TRBV3-1 (or the pseudogene TRBV3-2) to TRBJ2-3, with 7 bases that match TRBD2. The CDR3 runs to 12 residues. CDR1 and CDR2 (germline): LGHDT, YNNKEL (reference sequence). Losses at the gene ends were 3 bases for V and 12 bases for J; bases not matched to a gene: 6. The CDR3 sequence is CASSHRTSNQYF. As DNA, the CDR3 is TGTGCCAGCAGCCACCGGACTAGTAACCAGTATTTT.

V usage is TRBV2 and J usage is TRBJ1-6; D call uncertain. The CDR3 extends over 16 amino acids. V was pared by 7 bases and J by 0 bases, with 13 bases between. CDR1 and CDR2 (germline): SNHLY, FYNNEI. The CDR3 DNA sequence: TGTGCCAGCACTGCGACAACGAGCTCCTATAATTCACCCCTCCACTTT. Encoded protein: CASTATTSSYNSPLHF.

The J gene is TRBJ2-3, the V gene TRBV27; D is undetermined. The CDR3 sequence is 14 residues long. The germline V gene encodes CDR1 MNHEY and CDR2 SMNVEV (reference sequence). Trimming pared 3 bases from V and 7 bases from J, leaving 14 bases between. CDR3 in DNA: TGTGCCAGCAGTTTGGAAAGGGTCGGATATACGCAGTATTTT. Translating gives CASSLERVGYTQYF.

The chain carries TRBV5-1 and TRBJ2-3, with D unclear. The ends were cut back, 0 bases at V and 3 bases at J, with 8 bases in the middle. The CDR3 is 14 amino acids. The germline CDR1 and CDR2 sequences are SGHRS and YFSETQ. CDR3 coding DNA: TGCGCCAGCAGCTTGGCAGTAGCAACAGATACGCAGTATTTT. Translation gives CASSLAVATDTQYF.

The chain employs TRBV7-9 and TRBJ2-7; 10 bases are a match to TRBD2. Per germline, CDR1 SEHNR and CDR2 FQNEAQ (reference sequence). This CDR3 contains 14 residues. J was trimmed by 4 bases and V by 6 bases; bases with no gene match: 6. Here the CDR3 reads CASSSGTSDYEQYF. CDR3 in DNA: TGTGCCAGCAGTTCCGGGACTAGCGATTACGAGCAGTACTTC.

The chain carries TRBV30 and TRBJ2-4; D call uncertain. The CDR3 totals 14 residues. Between the trimmed V and J ends, which lost 2 bases and 7 bases, there was a span of 15 bases. Germline V gives CDR1 GTSNPN, CDR2 SVGIG (reference sequence). The CDR3 DNA reads as TGTGCCTGGAGTTTGGAACGGATGGGGAACATTCAGTACTTC. It translates to CAWSLERMGNIQYF.

The genes are TRBV19 and TRBJ2-5, with 10 bases lining up with TRBD1. The CDR3 contains 15 residues. V dropped 5 bases and J dropped 0; count of bases not matched to a gene: 3. The germline V gene encodes CDR1 LNHDA and CDR2 SQIVND (reference sequence). For the CDR3, the DNA is TGTGCCAGTAGTCGGGGACAGGGGTACCAAGAGACCCAGTACTTC. Translation: CASSRGQGYQETQYF.

This chain uses TRBV24-1 with TRBJ2-1; D is perhaps TRBD2 (6 bases). V gave up 4 bases and J gave up 13 bases, with 13 bases separating them. The CDR3 totals 12 residues. CDR1 and CDR2 from the germline V gene are KGHDR and SFDVKD. In DNA form, the CDR3 reads TGTGCCACCAGTGAGGGGGGAGCTTCCCAGTTCTTC. As protein: CATSEGGASQFF.

This clone is medium-sized within its sample. This chain uses TRBV4-3 with TRBJ2-7, with 11 positions matching TRBD2. Germline lookup yields CDR1 LGHNA and CDR2 YSLEER. This CDR3 comprises 16 residues. Trimming took 3 bases from V and 2 from J; bases not matched to a gene: 6. The CDR3 DNA is TGCGCCAGCAGCCAGACTGGGACTAGCGGAACCTACGAGCAGTACTTC. Amino acids: CASSQTGTSGTYEQYF.

This clone was observed once. The CDR3 DNA sequence: TGTGCCAGCAGCTTGGTTCGGGGGACAGATACGCAGTATTTT. This codes for CASSLVRGTDTQYF. The rearrangement joins TRBV5-4 to TRBJ2-3, with D perhaps matching TRBD2 (6 bases). V lost 0 bases and J 3 bases, leaving 8 bases between the germline ends. The CDR3 covers 14 residues. Germline V gene data show CDR1 as SGHNT and CDR2 as YYREEE (reference sequence).

The chain recombines TRBV5-1 with TRBJ2-1, with TRBD2 matching 9 bases. The CDR3 runs 14 residues. Per the germline V gene, CDR1 is SGHRS and CDR2 is YFSETQ. J gave up 7 bases and V 6 bases, and 8 bases lay outside the gene matches. CDR3: CASTGRAGGNEQFF. The CDR3 region has the DNA TGCGCCAGCACGGGGCGGGCGGGAGGGAATGAGCAGTTCTTC.

This clone was picked up a small number of times. V and J are TRBV20-1 and TRBJ2-7, with D perhaps being TRBD1 or TRBD2 (7 bases each). Germline CDR1 DFQATT, CDR2 SNEGSKA (reference sequence). This CDR3 is built from 13 residues. Trimming pared 3 bases from V and 7 bases from J, leaving 16 bases between. DNA of the CDR3: TGCAGTGCTAGTCAAGGGGGGGACAGAGAGCAGTACTTC. As protein: CSASQGGDREQYF.

CDR3 region: CASSPIDPNEQFF. Written as DNA, the CDR3 is TGTGCCAGCTCCCCCATTGACCCGAATGAGCAGTTCTTC. The gene calls are TRBV18 and TRBJ2-1; D call uncertain. Trimming took off 6 bases at V and 7 bases at J, with 13 bases between the two ends. CDR3 size: 13 residues. From germline, CDR1 is KGHSH and CDR2 LQKENI.

The chain recombines TRBV2 with TRBJ1-6; 9 nucleotides match TRBD1. The CDR3 is made up of 15 amino acids. The junction had 5 bases not matched to a gene; V was cut back by 6 bases and J by 5 bases. Germline V gene sequence: CDR1 SNHLY, CDR2 FYNNEI. The CDR3 sequence is CASRGGQGNNSPLHF. The CDR3 bases are TGTGCCAGCAGAGGCGGACAGGGGAATAATTCACCCCTCCACTTT.

This chain links TRBV2 with TRBJ1-1; D is perhaps TRBD1 (5 bases). V dropped 8 bases and J dropped 4 bases, with 14 bases sitting between them. This CDR3 has 13 residues. Per the germline V gene, CDR1 is SNHLY and CDR2 is FYNNEI. The CDR3 loop is CASRSTGGTEAFF. The CDR3 bases are TGTGCCAGCCGGTCGACCGGGGGCACTGAAGCTTTCTTT.

This chain uses TRBV6-5 with TRBJ1-5, with D uncertain. Germline lookup yields CDR1 MNHEY and CDR2 SVGAGI. The CDR3 spans 14 residues. Trimming removed 5 bases at V and 3 bases at J, with 11 bases between. The CDR3 DNA reads as TGTGCCAGCAGTCTCGCTAATACCAATCAGCCCCAGCATTTT. Protein product: CASSLANTNQPQHF.

The CDR3 region is CASTIRMASGSARNTGELFF. The CDR3 DNA reads TGTGCCAGCACCATAAGGATGGCTAGCGGGAGTGCCAGGAACACCGGGGAGCTGTTTTTT. This chain joins TRBV27 and TRBJ2-2; TRBD2 matches at 10 bases. Trimming cost V 7 bases and J 1 base; bases outside gene matches: 18. The CDR3 runs 20 residues. The germline CDR1 and CDR2 sequences are MNHEY and SMNVEV (reference sequence).

V and J are TRBV11-2 and TRBJ2-3; D unresolved. The CDR3 sequence is 11 residues long. Per the germline V gene, CDR1 is SGHAT and CDR2 is FQNNGV. V was trimmed by 10 bases and J by 5 bases, leaving 10 bases between them. CDR3 loop: CATSRGDTQYF. The CDR3 DNA reads as TGTGCCACCTCCAGAGGAGATACGCAGTATTTT.

This clone was observed once. The V call is TRBV28, the J call TRBJ2-1; TRBD2 is a possible D gene (5 bases). Germline CDR1 is MDHEN and CDR2 is SYDVKM. The CDR3 sequence is 13 residues long. With 3 bases removed from V and 8 bases from J, the gap between germline ends came to 11 bases. The CDR3 here is CASSFAGIDEQFF. The DNA for the CDR3 is TGTGCCAGCAGTTTTGCGGGTATCGATGAGCAGTTCTTC. The entire variable domain, with the rest obtained from reference TRBV28 and TRBJ2-1, is as follows: DVKVTQSSRYLVKRTGEKVFLECVQDMDHENMFWYRQDPGLGLRLIYFSYDVKMKEKGDIPEGYSVSREKKERFSLILESASTNQTSMYLCASSFAGIDEQFFGPGTRLTVL.

The chain joins TRBV3-1 (or the pseudogene TRBV3-2) to TRBJ2-3, with 9 bases aligning to TRBD1. The CDR3 runs 15 residues. V was pared by 9 bases and J by 1 base, with 8 bases of the junction left unmatched. The germline V gene has CDR1 LGHDT and CDR2 YNNKEL (reference sequence). CDR3 amino acids: CASTGGQGRTDTQYF. In DNA form, the CDR3 reads TGTGCCAGTACGGGGGGACAGGGACGCACAGATACGCAGTATTTT.

J is TRBJ2-2 and V is TRBV29-1; 11 positions agree with TRBD1. The length of the CDR3 is 15 residues. V trimming: 6 bases; J trimming: 4 bases; junction bases outside the gene matches: 7. Germline-derived CDR1 and CDR2 are SQVTM and ANQGSEA. CDR3 sequence reads: CSVDAGTGGTGELFF. The CDR3 bases are TGCAGCGTGGACGCCGGGACAGGGGGCACCGGGGAGCTGTTTTTT.